This T cell receptor beta chain was sequenced during a study of blood T cell repertoires in COVID-19. Study-level background: Both acute and convalescent COVID-19 samples were obtained from the United States, Italy and Spain. PBMCs, B-cell-depleted T cells, or T cells provided the cDNA or gDNA that made up the material.

This clone was found a few times. The repertoire was sequenced with immunoSEQ multiplex PCR; TCRdb's copy has only in-frame clones and lacks some. The sample shows about 80,000 clones, less than 85% of them seen only once. The material sequenced was peripheral blood. The sequence was obtained from a man between 65 and 79 years old with active or convalescent COVID-19.

This chain's CDR3 is CASRERGKSYNEQFF. CDR3 in DNA: TGTGCCAGCAGGGAGCGGGGGAAGTCCTACAATGAGCAGTTCTTC. V is TRBV2 and J is TRBJ2-1, with 8 bases matching TRBD2. The CDR3 is made up of 15 amino acids. The ends lost 6 bases at V and 1 base at J; junction bases unmatched: 5. Germline CDR1 SNHLY, CDR2 FYNNEI.